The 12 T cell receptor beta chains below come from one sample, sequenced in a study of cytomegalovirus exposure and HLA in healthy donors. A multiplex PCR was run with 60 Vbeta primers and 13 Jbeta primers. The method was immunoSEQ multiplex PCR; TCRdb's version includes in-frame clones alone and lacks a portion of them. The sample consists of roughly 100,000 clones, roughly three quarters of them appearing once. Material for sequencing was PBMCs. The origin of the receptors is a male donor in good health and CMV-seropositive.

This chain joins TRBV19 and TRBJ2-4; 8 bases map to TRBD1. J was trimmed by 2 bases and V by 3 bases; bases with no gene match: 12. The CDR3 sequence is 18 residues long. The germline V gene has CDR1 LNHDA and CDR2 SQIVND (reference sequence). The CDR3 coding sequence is TGTGCCAGTAGTATGGGGCTTGGACAGGGCCGTTCCAAAAACATTCAGTACTTC. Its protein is CASSMGLGQGRSKNIQYF.

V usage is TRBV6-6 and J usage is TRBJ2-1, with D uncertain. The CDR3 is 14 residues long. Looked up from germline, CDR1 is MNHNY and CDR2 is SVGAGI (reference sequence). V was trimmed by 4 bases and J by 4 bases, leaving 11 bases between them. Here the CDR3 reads CASSLHPAYNEQFF. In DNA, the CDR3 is TGTGCCAGCAGTTTGCACCCAGCGTACAATGAGCAGTTCTTC.

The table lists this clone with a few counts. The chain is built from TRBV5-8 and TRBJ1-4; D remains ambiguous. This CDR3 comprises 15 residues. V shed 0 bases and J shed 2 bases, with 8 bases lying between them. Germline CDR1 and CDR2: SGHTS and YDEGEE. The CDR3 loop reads CASSLGGITNEKLFF. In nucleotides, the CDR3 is TGTGCCAGCAGCTTGGGAGGGATCACTAATGAAAAACTGTTTTTT. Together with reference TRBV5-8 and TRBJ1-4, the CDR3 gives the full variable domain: EAGVTQSPTHLIKTRGQQATLRCSPISGHTSVYWYQQALGLGLQFLLWYDEGEERNRGNFPPRFSGRQFPNYSSELNVNALELEDSALYLCASSLGGITNEKLFFGSGTQLSVL.

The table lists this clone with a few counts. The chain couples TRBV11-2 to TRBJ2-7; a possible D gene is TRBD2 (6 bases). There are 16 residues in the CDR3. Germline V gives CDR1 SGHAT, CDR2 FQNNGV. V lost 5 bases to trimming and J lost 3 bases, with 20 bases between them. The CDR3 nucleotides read TGTGCCAGCAGCCCTAGACGGGACTGGAAGAACTACGAGCAGTACTTC. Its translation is CASSPRRDWKNYEQYF.

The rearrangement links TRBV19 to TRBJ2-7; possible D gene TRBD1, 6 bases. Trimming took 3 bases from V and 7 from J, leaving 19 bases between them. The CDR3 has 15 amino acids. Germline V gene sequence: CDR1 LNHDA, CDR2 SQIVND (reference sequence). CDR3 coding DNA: TGTGCCAGTAGTATGACAGGTGGATTTTCGAGTGAGCAGTACTTC. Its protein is CASSMTGGFSSEQYF.

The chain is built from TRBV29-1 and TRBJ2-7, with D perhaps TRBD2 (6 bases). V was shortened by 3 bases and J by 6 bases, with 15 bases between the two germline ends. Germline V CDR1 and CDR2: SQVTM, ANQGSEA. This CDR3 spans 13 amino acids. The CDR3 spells CSVELANEVEQYF. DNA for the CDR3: TGCAGCGTTGAGCTAGCGAACGAGGTCGAGCAGTACTTC.

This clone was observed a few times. The CDR3 DNA follows: TGTGCCAGTAGTACAACAGGGGACACTGAAGCTTTCTTT. Its protein product is CASSTTGDTEAFF. The chain couples TRBV19 to TRBJ1-1; 7 bases line up with TRBD1. The germline V gene has CDR1 LNHDA and CDR2 SQIVND (reference sequence). V shed 4 bases, J shed 3 bases, and the junction held 2 bases outside the gene matches. This CDR3 contains 13 residues.

The CDR3 DNA sequence: TGTGCCATCAGCGATCTTAGTTCCCGGGAGCAGTTCTTC. It yields the protein CAISDLSSREQFF. V is TRBV10-3 and J is TRBJ2-1; D is undetermined. The CDR3 runs 13 residues. The germline gives CDR1 ENHRY, CDR2 SYGVKD. V shed 6 bases and J shed 10 bases, with 16 bases lying between them.

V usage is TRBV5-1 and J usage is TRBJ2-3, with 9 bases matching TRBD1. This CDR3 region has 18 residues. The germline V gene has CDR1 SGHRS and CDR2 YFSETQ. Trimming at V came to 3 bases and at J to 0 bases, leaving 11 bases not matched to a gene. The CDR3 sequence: CASSSQPPGQGSTDTQYF. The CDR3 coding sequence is TGCGCCAGCAGCTCCCAACCTCCCGGACAGGGGAGCACAGATACGCAGTATTTT.

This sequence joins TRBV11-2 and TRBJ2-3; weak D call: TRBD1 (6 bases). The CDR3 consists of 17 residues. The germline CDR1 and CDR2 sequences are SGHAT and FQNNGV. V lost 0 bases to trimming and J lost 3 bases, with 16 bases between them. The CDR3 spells CASSLDPQGFGTDTQYF. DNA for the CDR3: TGTGCCAGCAGCTTAGACCCACAGGGTTTTGGGACAGATACGCAGTATTTT.

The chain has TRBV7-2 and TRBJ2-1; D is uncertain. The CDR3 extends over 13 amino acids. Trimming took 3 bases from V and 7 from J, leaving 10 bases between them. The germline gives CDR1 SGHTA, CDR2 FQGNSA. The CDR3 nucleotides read TGTGCCAGCAGCTTCCCTAACCGGAATGAGCAGTTCTTC. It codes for CASSFPNRNEQFF.

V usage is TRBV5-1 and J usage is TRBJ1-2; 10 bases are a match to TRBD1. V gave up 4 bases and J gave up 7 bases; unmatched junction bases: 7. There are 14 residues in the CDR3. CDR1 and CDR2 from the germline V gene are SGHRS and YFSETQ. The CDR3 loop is CASSDGGDRGGYTF. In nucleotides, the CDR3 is TGCGCCAGCAGCGATGGAGGGGACAGGGGTGGCTACACCTTC.